This T cell receptor (beta chain) is drawn from a study of cytomegalovirus exposure and HLA in healthy donors. The wider study: As an earlier analysis found, around 170 million T cells yielded fewer than 130 million unique TCR beta sequences. Findings and caveats of the study: In a later analysis, HLA-associated TCR beta chains were more clonally expanded than equally common others. Productive rates of about 90% or about 30% were seen for most TCR beta V segments in an earlier analysis. Confirmation in vitro established that a few CMV-associated chains were specific for CMV antigens.

Concerning this clone: Antigen specificity is unknown.

The PCR ran on 60 Vbeta and 13 Jbeta primers. Sequencing was performed with immunoSEQ multiplex PCR; in TCRdb, only in-frame clones are kept and a portion is missing. The sample has some 96,000 clones, around three quarters seen once. V was clipped by 0 bases and J by 2 bases, with 10 bases between them. The CDR3 extends over 14 amino acids. The germline V gene has CDR1 GTSNPN and CDR2 SVGIG (reference sequence). The origin of this receptor is a man in his forties or fifties in good health and CMV-seronegative. Sequences were obtained from PBMCs. This chain connects TRBV30 to TRBJ1-2; D not resolved. CDR3 DNA: TGTGCCTGGAGTGTACTCGGCGGAAACTATGGCTACACCTTC. Its protein is CAWSVLGGNYGYTF.